Listed here is a single TCR beta chain. This sample is drawn from a study of monozygotic twins with inflammatory bowel disease. Every TCR library used roughly 3,800 ng of total RNA. UMIs with a 6-nucleotide sample barcode were added by template switching. TCRdb re-analyzed the 5' RACE reads; it lists each CDR3 protein once, without DNA. Its clone listing holds hundreds of thousands of distinct CDR3 sequences. CDR1 and CDR2 from the germline V gene are SGHKS and YYEKEE (reference sequence). This CDR3 has 17 amino acids. This chain connects TRBV5-5 to TRBJ1-5; TCRdb's D gene call, TRBD1, goes unchecked for lack of DNA. The sequence was collected from a human donor with ulcerative colitis or Crohn's disease, or a healthy co-twin of an affected twin (not recorded which). Sequencing was performed on blood. This CDR3 is CASSPTGDRGLGQPQHF.